Shown below are 4 T cell receptor beta chains from a single sample sequenced in a study of blood T cell repertoires in COVID-19. TCRdb's copy holds only in-frame clones and misses some; the assay was immunoSEQ multiplex PCR. This table holds about 110,000 clones, about 80% found once. Sequencing was done on a sample of peripheral blood. The receptor set was obtained from a woman between 65 and 79 years old with acute or convalescent COVID-19.

The chain recombines TRBV27 with TRBJ2-1; a weak D match, TRBD2 (6 bases). From germline, CDR1 is MNHEY and CDR2 SMNVEV (reference sequence). This CDR3 region has 18 residues. Trimming took 3 bases from V and 6 from J, leaving 24 bases between them. CDR3 in DNA: TGTGCCAGCAGTTTTTTACGGGCGGGGCGGGGCCTCACCAATGAGCAGTTCTTC. Its translation is CASSFLRAGRGLTNEQFF.

This clone was observed at least ten times. V usage is TRBV5-1 and J usage is TRBJ2-7; D may be TRBD2 (5 bases). This CDR3 has 16 residues. From germline, CDR1 is SGHRS and CDR2 YFSETQ. V lost 0 bases, J lost 1 base, and 14 bases lay in between. Here the CDR3 DNA reads TGCGCCAGCAGCTTGGGGTCCGGGGATGGGTCCTACGAGCAGTACTTC. It specifies CASSLGSGDGSYEQYF.

This rearrangement joins TRBV3-1 (or the pseudogene TRBV3-2) to TRBJ2-7; TRBD1 matches at 10 bases. The J segment lost 6 bases and the V segment lost 2 bases, leaving 10 bases of the junction unmatched. Germline V gene data show CDR1 as LGHDT and CDR2 as YNNKEL (reference sequence). The CDR3 is 16 amino acids. CDR3 coding DNA: TGTGCCAGCAGCCAAACGAGGCGGGACAGGGGACGCGAGCAGTACTTC. Translating it yields CASSQTRRDRGREQYF.

J is TRBJ2-7 and V is TRBV19, with 8 bases that match TRBD1. The ends lost 4 bases at V and 0 bases at J; junction bases unmatched: 5. The CDR3 consists of 15 residues. In germline, CDR1 is LNHDA, CDR2 SQIVND (reference sequence). CDR3 residues: CASSTTGGGSYEQYF. Here the CDR3 DNA reads TGTGCCAGTAGTACCACAGGGGGAGGCTCCTACGAGCAGTACTTC.